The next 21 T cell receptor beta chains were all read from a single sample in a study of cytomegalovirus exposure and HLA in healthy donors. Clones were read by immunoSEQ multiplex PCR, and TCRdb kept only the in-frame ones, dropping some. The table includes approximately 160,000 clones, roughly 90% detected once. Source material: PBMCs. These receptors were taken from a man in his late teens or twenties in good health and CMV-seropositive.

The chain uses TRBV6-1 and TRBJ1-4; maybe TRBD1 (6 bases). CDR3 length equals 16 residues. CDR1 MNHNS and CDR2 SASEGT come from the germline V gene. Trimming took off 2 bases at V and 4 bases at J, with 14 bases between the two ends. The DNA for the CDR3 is TGTGCCAGCAGTGAAAATGGTAGAGGGGGTAATGAAAAACTGTTTTTT. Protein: CASSENGRGGNEKLFF.

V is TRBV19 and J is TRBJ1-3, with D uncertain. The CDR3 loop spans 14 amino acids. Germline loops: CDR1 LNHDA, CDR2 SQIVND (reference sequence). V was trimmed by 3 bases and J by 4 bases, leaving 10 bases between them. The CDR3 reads CASSMVGIGNTIYF. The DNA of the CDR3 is TGTGCCAGTAGTATGGTCGGGATCGGAAACACCATATATTTT.

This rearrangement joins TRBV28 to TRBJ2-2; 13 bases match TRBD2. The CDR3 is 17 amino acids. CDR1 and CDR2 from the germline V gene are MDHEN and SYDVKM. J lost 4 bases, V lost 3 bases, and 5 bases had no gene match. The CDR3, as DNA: TGTGCCAGCAGTTTGAGACTAGCGGGAGGCGGCACCGGGGAGCTGTTTTTT. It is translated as CASSLRLAGGGTGELFF.

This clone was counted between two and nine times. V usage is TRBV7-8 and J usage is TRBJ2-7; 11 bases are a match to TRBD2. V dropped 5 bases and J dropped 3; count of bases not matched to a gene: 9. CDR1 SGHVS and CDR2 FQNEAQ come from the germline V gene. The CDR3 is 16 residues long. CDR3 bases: TGTGCCAGCAGCGCCCGGACTAGCGGGCGGATCTACGAGCAGTACTTC. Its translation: CASSARTSGRIYEQYF.

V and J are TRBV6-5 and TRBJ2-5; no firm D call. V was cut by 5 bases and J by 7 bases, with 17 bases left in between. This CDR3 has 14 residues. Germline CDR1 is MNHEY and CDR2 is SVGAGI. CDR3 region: CASSLETPGGTQYF. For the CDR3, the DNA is TGTGCCAGCAGTCTAGAGACCCCTGGTGGGACCCAGTACTTC.

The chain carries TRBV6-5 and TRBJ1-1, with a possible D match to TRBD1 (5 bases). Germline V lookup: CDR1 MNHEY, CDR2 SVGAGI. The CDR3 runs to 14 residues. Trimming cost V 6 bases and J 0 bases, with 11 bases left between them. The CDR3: CASRPQGLNTEAFF. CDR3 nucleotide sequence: TGTGCCAGCAGACCCCAGGGCTTGAACACTGAAGCTTTCTTT.

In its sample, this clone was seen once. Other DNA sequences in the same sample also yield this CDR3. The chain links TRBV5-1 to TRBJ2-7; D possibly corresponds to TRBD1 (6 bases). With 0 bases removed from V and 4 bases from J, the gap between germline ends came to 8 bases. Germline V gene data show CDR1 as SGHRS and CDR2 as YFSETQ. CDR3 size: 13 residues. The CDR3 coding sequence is TGCGCCAGCAGCTTGGACAGGGCTTACGAGCAGTACTTC. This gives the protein CASSLDRAYEQYF.

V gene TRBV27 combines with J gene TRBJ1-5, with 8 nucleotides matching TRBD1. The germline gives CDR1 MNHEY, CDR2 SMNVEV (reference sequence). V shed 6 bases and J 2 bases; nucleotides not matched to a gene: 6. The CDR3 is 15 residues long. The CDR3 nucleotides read TGTGCCAGCAGCCAGACAGGGGTAGGCAATCAGCCCCAGCATTTT. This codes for CASSQTGVGNQPQHF.

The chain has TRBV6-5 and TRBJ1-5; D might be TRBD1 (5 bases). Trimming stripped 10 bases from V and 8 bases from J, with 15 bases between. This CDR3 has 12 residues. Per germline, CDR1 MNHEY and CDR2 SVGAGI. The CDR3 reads CANKGRLEPQHF. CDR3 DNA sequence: TGTGCCAACAAGGGGAGGTTGGAGCCCCAGCATTTT.

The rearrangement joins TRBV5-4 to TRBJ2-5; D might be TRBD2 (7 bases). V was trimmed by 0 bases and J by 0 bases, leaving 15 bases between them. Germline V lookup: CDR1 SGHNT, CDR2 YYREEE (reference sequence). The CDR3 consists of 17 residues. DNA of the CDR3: TGTGCCAGCAGCTTGGTTGGGGGGGCAAAGTACCAAGAGACCCAGTACTTC. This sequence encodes CASSLVGGAKYQETQYF.

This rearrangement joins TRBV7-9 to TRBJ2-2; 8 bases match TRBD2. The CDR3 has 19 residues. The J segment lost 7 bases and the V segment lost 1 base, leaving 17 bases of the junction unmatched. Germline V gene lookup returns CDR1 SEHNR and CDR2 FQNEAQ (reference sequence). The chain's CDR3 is CASSLVESAGGEKDGELFF. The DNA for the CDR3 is TGTGCCAGCAGCTTAGTTGAGTCGGCGGGAGGTGAGAAGGACGGGGAGCTGTTTTTT.

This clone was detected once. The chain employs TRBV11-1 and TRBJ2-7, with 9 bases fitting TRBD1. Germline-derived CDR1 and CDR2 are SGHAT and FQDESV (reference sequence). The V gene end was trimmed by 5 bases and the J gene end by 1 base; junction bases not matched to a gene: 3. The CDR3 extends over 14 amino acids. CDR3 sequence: CASSRDRVSYEQYF. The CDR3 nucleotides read TGTGCCAGCAGCCGGGACAGGGTTTCCTACGAGCAGTACTTC.

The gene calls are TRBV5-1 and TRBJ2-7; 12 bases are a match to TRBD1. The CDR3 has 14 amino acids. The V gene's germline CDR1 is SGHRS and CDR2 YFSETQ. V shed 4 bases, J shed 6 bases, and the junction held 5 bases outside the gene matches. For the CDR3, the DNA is TGCGCCAGCAGCGGGGGACAGGGGGCAAGCGAGCAGTACTTC. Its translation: CASSGGQGASEQYF.

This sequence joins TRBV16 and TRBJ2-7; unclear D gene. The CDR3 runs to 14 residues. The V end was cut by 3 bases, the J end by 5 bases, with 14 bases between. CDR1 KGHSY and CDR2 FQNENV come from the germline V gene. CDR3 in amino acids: CASSHGERFHEQYF. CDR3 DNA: TGTGCCAGCAGCCATGGAGAGAGGTTCCACGAGCAGTACTTC.

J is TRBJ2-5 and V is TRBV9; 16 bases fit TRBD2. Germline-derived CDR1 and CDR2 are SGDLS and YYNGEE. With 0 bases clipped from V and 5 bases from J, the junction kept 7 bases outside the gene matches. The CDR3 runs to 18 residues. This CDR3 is CASSVAAGLAGGYETQYF. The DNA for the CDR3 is TGTGCCAGCAGCGTAGCCGCGGGACTAGCGGGAGGGTACGAGACCCAGTACTTC. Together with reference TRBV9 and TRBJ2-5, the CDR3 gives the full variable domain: DSGVTQTPKHLITATGQRVTLRCSPRSGDLSVYWYQQSLDQGLQFLIQYYNGEERAKGNILERFSAQQFPDLHSELNLSSLELGDSALYFCASSVAAGLAGGYETQYFGPGTRLLVL.

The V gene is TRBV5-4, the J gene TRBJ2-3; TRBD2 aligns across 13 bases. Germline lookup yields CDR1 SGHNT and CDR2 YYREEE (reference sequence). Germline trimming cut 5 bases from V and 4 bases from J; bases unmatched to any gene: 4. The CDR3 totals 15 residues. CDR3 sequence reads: CASRLAGGPADTQYF. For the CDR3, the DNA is TGTGCCAGCAGACTAGCGGGAGGGCCCGCAGATACGCAGTATTTT.

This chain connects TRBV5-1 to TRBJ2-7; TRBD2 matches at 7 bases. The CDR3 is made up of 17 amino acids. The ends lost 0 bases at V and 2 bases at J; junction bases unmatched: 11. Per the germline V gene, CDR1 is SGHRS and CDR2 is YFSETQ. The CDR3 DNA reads TGCGCCAGCAGCTTGGGGGCTAGCGGTCGGAACGCCTACGAGCAGTACTTC. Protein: CASSLGASGRNAYEQYF.

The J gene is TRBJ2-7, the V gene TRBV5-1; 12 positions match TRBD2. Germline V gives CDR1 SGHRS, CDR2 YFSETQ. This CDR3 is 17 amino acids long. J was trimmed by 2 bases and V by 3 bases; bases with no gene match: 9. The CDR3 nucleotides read TGCGCCAGCAGCTCTGACCCTCGGACTAGCGGGGCCTACGAGCAGTACTTC. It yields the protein CASSSDPRTSGAYEQYF.

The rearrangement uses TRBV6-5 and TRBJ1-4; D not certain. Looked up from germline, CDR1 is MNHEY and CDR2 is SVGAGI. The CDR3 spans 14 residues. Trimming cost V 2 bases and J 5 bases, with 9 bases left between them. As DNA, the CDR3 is TGTGCCAGCAGTTACAATACGGGGAATGAAAAACTGTTTTTT. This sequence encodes CASSYNTGNEKLFF.

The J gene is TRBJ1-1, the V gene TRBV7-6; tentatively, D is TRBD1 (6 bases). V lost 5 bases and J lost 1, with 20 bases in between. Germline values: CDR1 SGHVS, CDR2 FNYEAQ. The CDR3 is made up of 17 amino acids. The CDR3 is CASSPRAGESANTEAFF. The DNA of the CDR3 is TGTGCCAGCAGCCCGCGGGCAGGGGAATCGGCGAACACTGAAGCTTTCTTT.

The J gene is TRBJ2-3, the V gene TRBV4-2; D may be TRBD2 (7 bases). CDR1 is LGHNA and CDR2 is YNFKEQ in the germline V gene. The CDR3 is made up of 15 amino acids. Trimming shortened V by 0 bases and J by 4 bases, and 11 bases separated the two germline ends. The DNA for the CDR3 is TGTGCCAGCAGCCAAGAGGGGGGGGCCGCAGATACGCAGTATTTT. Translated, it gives CASSQEGGAADTQYF.